The sequence of this TCR beta chain was determined in a study of blood T cell repertoires in COVID-19. The CDR3 runs 16 residues. V lost 4 bases, J lost 4 bases, and 12 bases stayed unmatched. Per the germline V gene, CDR1 is LGHNA and CDR2 is YNFKEQ. This clone appeared once. Sequencing was performed with immunoSEQ multiplex PCR; in TCRdb, only in-frame clones are kept and a portion is missing. The sample records around 330,000 clones, approximately 88% being singletons. The chain links TRBV4-2 to TRBJ2-5; TRBD1 aligns across 7 bases. The clonotype originates from a man in his sixties who had recovered from COVID-19. The sequenced material came from PBMCs or T cells enriched from blood (not recorded which). CDR3 sequence reads: CASSRTGTAMRETQYF. DNA of the CDR3: TGTGCCAGCAGCCGAACCGGGACAGCCATGCGAGAGACCCAGTACTTC.